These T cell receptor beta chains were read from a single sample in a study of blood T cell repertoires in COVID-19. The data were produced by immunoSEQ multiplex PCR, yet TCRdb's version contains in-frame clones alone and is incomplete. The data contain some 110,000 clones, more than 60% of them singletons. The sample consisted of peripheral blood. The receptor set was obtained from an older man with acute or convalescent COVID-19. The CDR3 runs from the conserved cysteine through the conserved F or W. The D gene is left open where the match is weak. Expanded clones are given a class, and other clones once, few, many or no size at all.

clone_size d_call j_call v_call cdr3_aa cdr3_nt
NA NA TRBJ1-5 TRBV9 CASSVRGDDQPQHF TGTGCCAGCAGCGTGCGGGGGGATGATCAGCCCCAGCATTTT
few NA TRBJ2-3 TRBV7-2 CASSSAYTDTQYF TGTGCCAGCAGCTCCGCCTACACAGATACGCAGTATTTT
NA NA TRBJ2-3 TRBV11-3 CASSLVPGGTDTQYF TGTGCCAGCAGCTTAGTCCCCGGGGGCACAGATACGCAGTATTTT
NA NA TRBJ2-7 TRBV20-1 CSASTGSAGEHEQYF TGCAGTGCTAGTACGGGTTCAGCAGGGGAGCACGAGCAGTACTTC
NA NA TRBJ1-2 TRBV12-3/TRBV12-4 CASSTGAGYTF TGTGCCAGCAGTACAGGCGCTGGCTACACCTTC
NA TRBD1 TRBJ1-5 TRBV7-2 CASLPGQGAGQPQHF TGTGCCAGCCTACCGGGACAGGGTGCCGGACAGCCCCAGCATTTT
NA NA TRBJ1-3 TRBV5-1 CASSLDSRSGNTIYF TGCGCCAGCAGCTTGGACAGCCGCTCTGGAAACACCATATATTTT
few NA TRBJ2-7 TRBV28 CASSLPLSGSREQYF TGTGCCAGCAGTTTACCCTTATCCGGGAGTAGAGAGCAGTACTTC
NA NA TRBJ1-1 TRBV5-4 CASSRNIVNTEAFF TGTGCCAGCAGCCGTAATATAGTGAACACTGAAGCTTTCTTT
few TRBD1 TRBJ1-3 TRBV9 CASSEGQGNSGNTIYF TGTGCCAGCAGCGAGGGACAGGGGAACTCTGGAAACACCATATATTTT
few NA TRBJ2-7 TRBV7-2 CASSSRQGGYEQYF TGTGCCAGCAGCTCACGACAGGGAGGATACGAGCAGTACTTC
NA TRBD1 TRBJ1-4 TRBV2 CASRPQGTNEKLFF TGTGCCAGCAGACCACAGGGGACTAATGAAAAACTGTTTTTT
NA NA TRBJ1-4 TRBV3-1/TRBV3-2 CASSPGALEKLFF TGTGCCAGCAGCCCAGGGGCCCTAGAAAAACTGTTTTTT
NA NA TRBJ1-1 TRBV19 CASSIGGLNTEAFF TGTGCCAGTAGTATAGGAGGGCTGAACACTGAAGCTTTCTTT
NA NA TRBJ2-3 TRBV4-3 CASSQDTLADTQYF TGCGCCAGCAGCCAAGATACTCTAGCAGATACGCAGTATTTT
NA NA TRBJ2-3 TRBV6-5 CASSLQGFYTDTQYF TGTGCCAGCAGTCTACAGGGATTCTACACAGATACGCAGTATTTT
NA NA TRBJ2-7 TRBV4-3 CASSQDPSRVYEQYF TGCGCCAGCAGCCAAGATCCCTCCAGGGTCTACGAGCAGTACTTC
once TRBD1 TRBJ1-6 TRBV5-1 CASSTRTGGPLYNSPLHF TGCGCCAGCAGCACCCGGACAGGTGGCCCTCTTTATAATTCACCCCTCCACTTT
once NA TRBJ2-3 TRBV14 CASSQDTLRGSDTQYF TGTGCCAGCAGCCAAGATACTCTCAGAGGTTCAGATACGCAGTATTTT
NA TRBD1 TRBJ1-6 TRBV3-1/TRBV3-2 CASSWGQRNSPLHF TGTGCCAGCAGTTGGGGACAGAGAAATTCACCCCTCCACTTT
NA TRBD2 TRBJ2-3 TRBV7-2 CASSFGTSVGDTQYF TGTGCCAGCAGCTTTGGGACTAGCGTGGGAGATACGCAGTATTTT
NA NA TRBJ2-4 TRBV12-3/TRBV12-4 CASSFSGEYIQYF TGTGCCAGCAGTTTCTCAGGTGAATACATTCAGTACTTC
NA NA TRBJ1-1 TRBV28 CASQFSGGYTEAFF TGTGCCTCACAGTTTTCAGGTGGCTACACTGAAGCTTTCTTT
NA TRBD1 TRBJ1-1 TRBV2 CASSARTGIVTEAFF TGTGCCAGCAGTGCCCGGACAGGGATCGTGACTGAAGCTTTCTTT
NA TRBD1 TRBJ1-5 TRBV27 CASSNLPGQPNQPQHF TGTGCCAGCAGTAACCTACCGGGACAGCCTAATCAGCCCCAGCATTTT